What follows are 3 T cell receptor beta chains derived from one specimen sequenced in a study of control samples from healthy donors and cancer patients. The protocol was immunoSEQ multiplex PCR, while the TCRdb copy is restricted to in-frame clones and leaves out a portion. The profile shows approximately 120,000 clones, 85% to 95% of them singletons. The sample comprised PBMCs. Receptors were obtained from an elderly man with head and neck cancer.

This chain connects TRBV3-1 (or the pseudogene TRBV3-2) to TRBJ1-3, with 7 bases aligning to TRBD1. This CDR3 has 16 amino acids. Germline CDR1 LGHDT, CDR2 YNNKEL (reference sequence). V shed 3 bases, J shed 4 bases, and the junction held 9 bases outside the gene matches. The CDR3 DNA reads TGTGCCAGCAGCCAGCGACAGGGAGGTTTAGGAAACACCATATATTTT. It yields the protein CASSQRQGGLGNTIYF.

The chain joins TRBV5-1 to TRBJ1-1; no clear D gene. Trimming left V 6 bases short and J 4 bases short, with 13 bases between. The CDR3 covers 13 residues. The germline gives CDR1 SGHRS, CDR2 YFSETQ. The CDR3 nucleotides are TGCGCCAGCAATGGGGTTCGAAGCACTGAAGCTTTCTTT. As protein: CASNGVRSTEAFF.

This chain links TRBV28 with TRBJ1-3, with 7 bases identical to TRBD1. Germline V gives CDR1 MDHEN, CDR2 SYDVKM. CDR3 length: 14 residues. Trimming cost V 5 bases and J 3 bases; bases outside gene matches: 4. The CDR3, as DNA: TGTGCCAGCAGTACCACAGGGGATGGAAACACCATATATTTT. This codes for CASSTTGDGNTIYF.